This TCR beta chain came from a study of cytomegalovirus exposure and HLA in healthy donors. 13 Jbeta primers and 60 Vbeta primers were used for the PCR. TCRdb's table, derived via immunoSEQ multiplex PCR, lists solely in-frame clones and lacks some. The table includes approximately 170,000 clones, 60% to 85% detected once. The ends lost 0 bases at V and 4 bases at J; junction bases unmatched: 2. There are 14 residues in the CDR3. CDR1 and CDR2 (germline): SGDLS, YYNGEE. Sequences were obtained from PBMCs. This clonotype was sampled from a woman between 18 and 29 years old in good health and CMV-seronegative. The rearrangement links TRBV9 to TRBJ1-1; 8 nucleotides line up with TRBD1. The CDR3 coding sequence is TGTGCCAGCAGCGTAGGGACAGGGATCACTGAAGCTTTCTTT. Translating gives CASSVGTGITEAFF.